This T cell receptor beta chain appears in the sequencing data of a study of cytomegalovirus exposure and HLA in healthy donors. Study results and caveats: Several top significant clusters appeared, in a later analysis, to be linked to common viral pathogens. Most CMV-associated TCR beta chains were later found to appear HLA-restricted.

As for this clone: Antigen: not known.

PCR used 60 Vbeta primers and 13 Jbeta primers. Method: immunoSEQ multiplex PCR; TCRdb's copy keeps in-frame clones and lacks some. This sample has about 130,000 clones, with nearly 85% found just once. Though nominally healthy at sampling, donors likely had unrecorded immune exposures. The source is a boy aged 5-17 years in good health and CMV-seronegative. Sequencing was performed on PBMCs.

CDR3 DNA sequence: TGTGCCTGGCACCCGCTAGGCTCCTACAATGAGCAGTTCTTC. This codes for CAWHPLGSYNEQFF. This chain links TRBV30 with TRBJ2-1; D not resolved. CDR1 is GTSNPN and CDR2 is SVGIG in the germline V gene (reference sequence). This CDR3 is 14 amino acids long. Trimming stripped 5 bases from V and 0 bases from J, with 11 bases between.